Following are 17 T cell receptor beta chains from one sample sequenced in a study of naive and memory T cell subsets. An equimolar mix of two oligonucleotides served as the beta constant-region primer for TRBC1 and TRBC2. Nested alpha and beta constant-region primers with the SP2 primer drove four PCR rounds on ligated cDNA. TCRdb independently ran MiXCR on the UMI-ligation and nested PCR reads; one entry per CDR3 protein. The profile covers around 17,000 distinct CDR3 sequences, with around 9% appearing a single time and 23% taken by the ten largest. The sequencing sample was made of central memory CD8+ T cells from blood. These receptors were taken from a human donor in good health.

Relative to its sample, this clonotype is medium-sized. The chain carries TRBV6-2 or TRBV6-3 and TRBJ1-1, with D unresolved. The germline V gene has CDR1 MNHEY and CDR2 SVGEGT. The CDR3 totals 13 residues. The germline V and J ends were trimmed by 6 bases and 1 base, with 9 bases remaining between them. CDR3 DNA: TGTGCCAGCAGCAAACAGCAGAACACTGAAGCTTTCTTT. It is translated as CASSKQQNTEAFF.

CDR3 DNA: TGTGCCAGCAGCTTGGATGACGGGAGGGTCCAAGAGACCCAGTACTTC. It encodes CASSLDDGRVQETQYF. The V gene is TRBV11-2, the J gene TRBJ2-5, with 8 nucleotides matching TRBD2. Germline V gene data show CDR1 as SGHAT and CDR2 as FQNNGV. Trimming at V came to 3 bases and at J to 1 base, leaving 7 bases not matched to a gene. The CDR3 is 16 residues long. The variable domain in full, completed from reference TRBV11-2 and TRBJ2-5, reads EAGVAQSPRYKIIEKRQSVAFWCNPISGHATLYWYQQILGQGPKLLIQFQNNGVVDDSQLPKDRFSAERLKGVDSTLKIQPAKLEDSAVYLCASSLDDGRVQETQYFGPGTRLLVL.

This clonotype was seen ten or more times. This CDR3 reads CSAGLAGYEQYF. The CDR3 DNA is TGCAGCGCCGGACTAGCGGGTTACGAGCAGTACTTC. The gene calls are TRBV29-1 and TRBJ2-7, with 11 bases aligning to TRBD2. This CDR3 is 12 amino acids long. The germline gives CDR1 SQVTM, CDR2 ANQGSEA. Germline trimming cut 7 bases from V and 4 bases from J; bases unmatched to any gene: 3.

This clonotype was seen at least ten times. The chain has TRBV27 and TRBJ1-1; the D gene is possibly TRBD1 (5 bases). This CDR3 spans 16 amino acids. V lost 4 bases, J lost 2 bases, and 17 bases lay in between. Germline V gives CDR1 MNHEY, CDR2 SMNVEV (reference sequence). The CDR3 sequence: CASSSAIRDGNTEAFF. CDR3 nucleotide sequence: TGTGCCAGCAGTTCGGCAATAAGGGACGGCAACACTGAAGCTTTCTTT.

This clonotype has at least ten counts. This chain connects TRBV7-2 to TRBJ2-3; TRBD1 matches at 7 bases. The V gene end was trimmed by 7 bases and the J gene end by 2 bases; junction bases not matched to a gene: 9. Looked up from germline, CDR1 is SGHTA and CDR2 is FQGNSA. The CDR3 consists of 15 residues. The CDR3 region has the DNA TGTGCCAGCAACCCAACAGGGGTCTACACAGATACGCAGTATTTT. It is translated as CASNPTGVYTDTQYF.

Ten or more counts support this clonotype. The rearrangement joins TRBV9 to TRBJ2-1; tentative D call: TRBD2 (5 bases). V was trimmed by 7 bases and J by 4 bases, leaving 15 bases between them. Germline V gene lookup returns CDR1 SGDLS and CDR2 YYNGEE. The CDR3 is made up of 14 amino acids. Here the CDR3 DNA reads TGTGCCAGCTCCCCGGGAAATATTTACAATGAGCAGTTCTTC. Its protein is CASSPGNIYNEQFF.

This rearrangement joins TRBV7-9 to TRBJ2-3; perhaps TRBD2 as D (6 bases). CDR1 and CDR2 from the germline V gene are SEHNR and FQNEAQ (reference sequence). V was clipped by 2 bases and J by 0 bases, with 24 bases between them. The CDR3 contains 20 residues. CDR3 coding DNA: TGTGCCAGCAGCTTACCCCTAGGGGACTGGAGACCATGGAGCACAGATACGCAGTATTTT. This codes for CASSLPLGDWRPWSTDTQYF.

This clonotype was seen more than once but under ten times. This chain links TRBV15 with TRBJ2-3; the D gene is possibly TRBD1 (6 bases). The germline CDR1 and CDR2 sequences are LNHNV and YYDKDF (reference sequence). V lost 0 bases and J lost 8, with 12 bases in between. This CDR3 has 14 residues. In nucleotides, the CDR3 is TGTGCCACCAGCAGAGATCTCGCCAGGGGTACGCAGTATTTT. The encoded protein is CATSRDLARGTQYF.

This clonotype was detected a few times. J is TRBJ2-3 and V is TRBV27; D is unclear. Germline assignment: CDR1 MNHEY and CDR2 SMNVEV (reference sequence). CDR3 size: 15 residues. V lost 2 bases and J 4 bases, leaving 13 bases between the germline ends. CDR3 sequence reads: CASSLVLPTPDTQYF. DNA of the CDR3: TGTGCCAGCAGTTTAGTCCTGCCTACACCAGATACGCAGTATTTT.

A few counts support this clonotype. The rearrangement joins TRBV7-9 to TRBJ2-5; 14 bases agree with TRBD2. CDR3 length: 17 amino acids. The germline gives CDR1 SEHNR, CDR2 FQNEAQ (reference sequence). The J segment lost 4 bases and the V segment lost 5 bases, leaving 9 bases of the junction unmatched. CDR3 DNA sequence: TGTGCCAGCAGCGACCGGGTGACTAGCGGGGGGGGAGAGACCCAGTACTTC. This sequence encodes CASSDRVTSGGGETQYF.

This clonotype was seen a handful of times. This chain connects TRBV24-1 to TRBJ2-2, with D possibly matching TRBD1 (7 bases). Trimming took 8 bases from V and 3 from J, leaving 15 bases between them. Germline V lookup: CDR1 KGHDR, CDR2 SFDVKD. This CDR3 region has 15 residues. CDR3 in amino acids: CATTSGDRDTGELFF. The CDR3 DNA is TGTGCCACCACCTCGGGAGACAGGGACACCGGGGAGCTGTTTTTT.

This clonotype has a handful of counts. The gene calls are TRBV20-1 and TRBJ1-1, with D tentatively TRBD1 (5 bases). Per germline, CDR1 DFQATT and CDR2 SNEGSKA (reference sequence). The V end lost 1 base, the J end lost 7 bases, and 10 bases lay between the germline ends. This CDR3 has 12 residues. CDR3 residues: CSARAQGHEAFF. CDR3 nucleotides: TGCAGTGCTAGAGCCCAGGGCCATGAAGCTTTCTTT.

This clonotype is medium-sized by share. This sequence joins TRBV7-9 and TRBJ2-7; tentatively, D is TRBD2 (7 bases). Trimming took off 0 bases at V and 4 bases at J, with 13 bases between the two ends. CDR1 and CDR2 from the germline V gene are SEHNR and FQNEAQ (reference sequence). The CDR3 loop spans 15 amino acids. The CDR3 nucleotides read TGTGCCAGCAGCTTAGCCCCCGGGGGGCGTTACGAGCAGTACTTC. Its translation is CASSLAPGGRYEQYF.

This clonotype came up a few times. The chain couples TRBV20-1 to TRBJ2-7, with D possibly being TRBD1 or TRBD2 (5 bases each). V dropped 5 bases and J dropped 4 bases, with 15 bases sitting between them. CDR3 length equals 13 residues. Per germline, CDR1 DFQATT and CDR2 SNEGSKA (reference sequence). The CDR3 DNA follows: TGCAGTGCTTCGGGACGAGCGGCTTACGAGCAGTACTTC. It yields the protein CSASGRAAYEQYF.

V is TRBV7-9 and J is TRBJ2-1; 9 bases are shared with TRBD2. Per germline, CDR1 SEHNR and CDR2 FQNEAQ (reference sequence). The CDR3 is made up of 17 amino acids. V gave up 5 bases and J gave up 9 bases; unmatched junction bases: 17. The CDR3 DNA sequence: TGTGCCAGCAGCCAGCCTTTGCTCAAGCGGGAGGAGGCTGAGCAGTTCTTC. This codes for CASSQPLLKREEAEQFF.

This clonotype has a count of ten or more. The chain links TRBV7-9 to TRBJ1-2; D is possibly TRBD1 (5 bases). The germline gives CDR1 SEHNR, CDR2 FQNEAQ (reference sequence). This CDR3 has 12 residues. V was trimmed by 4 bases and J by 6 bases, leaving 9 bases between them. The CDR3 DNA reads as TGTGCCAGCAGCTGGGGGAGTAATGGCTACACCTTC. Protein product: CASSWGSNGYTF.

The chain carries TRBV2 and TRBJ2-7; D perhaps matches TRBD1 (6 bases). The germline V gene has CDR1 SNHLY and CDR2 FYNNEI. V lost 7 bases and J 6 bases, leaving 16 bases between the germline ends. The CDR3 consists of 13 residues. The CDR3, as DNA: TGTGCCAGCACTCTGGGGGCTGAGGTCGAGCAGTACTTC. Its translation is CASTLGAEVEQYF.